Listed below are T cell receptor beta chains from one sample, sequenced in a study of T cell repertoires in cytomegalovirus infection. Their antigens remain unidentified. In TCRdb, the reads were re-called with MiXCR into one record per CDR3 protein. The sample yields about 920,000 distinct CDR3 sequences, approximately 31% seen once. The material was cultured CD8+ T cells from PBMCs, obtained from culture after CMV antigen stimulation. All receptors derive from a human donor in good health (CMV status not recorded). Some clones in this sample may be carry-over from other donors' samples. Each CDR3 is given with its conserved first and last residue. Fields, in order: D gene, J gene, V gene, clone size, CDR3 protein, CDR3 DNA. The D gene is left open where the match is weak. Size is omitted from some rows. Given values are once, few, many or a class for expanded clones.

>NA|TRBJ2-1|TRBV7-6|few
CASSPRATTYNEQFF
TGTGCCAGCAGCCCCCGGGCCACCACCTACAATGAGCAGTTCTTC
>TRBD1|TRBJ1-1|TRBV3-1|few
CASSQDRWGTVTPEAFF
TGTGCCAGCAGCCAAGATCGGTGGGGGACAGTCACCCCTGAAGCTTTCTTT
>NA|TRBJ2-5|TRBV28|once
CASSAIQGFPETQYF
TGTGCCAGCAGTGCCATACAGGGTTTCCCAGAGACCCAGTACTTC
>NA|TRBJ2-5|TRBV15|NA
CATSRVDDAKTQYF
TGTGCCACCAGCAGAGTGGACGACGCAAAGACCCAGTACTTC
>NA|TRBJ2-1|TRBV20-1|NA
CSARDLRTQGGVEQFF
TGCAGTGCTAGAGATCTCAGGACCCAAGGGGGGGTGGAGCAGTTCTTC
>TRBD1|TRBJ1-1|TRBV29-1|NA
CSVRTGSGTEAFF
TGCAGCGTGCGGACAGGGTCAGGCACTGAAGCTTTCTTT
>NA|TRBJ2-2|TRBV10-3|NA
CAISETGELFF
TGTGCCATCAGTGAGACCGGGGAGCTGTTTTTT
>TRBD2|TRBJ2-1|TRBV27|NA
CASSLTRGGGEQFF
TGTGCCAGCAGTTTAACGCGGGGGGGCGGTGAGCAGTTCTTC
>TRBD2|TRBJ2-1|TRBV7-6|few
CASSLTRLAGGPSSYNEQFF
TGTGCCAGCAGCTTAACCCGTCTAGCGGGGGGCCCGAGCTCCTACAATGAGCAGTTCTTC
>NA|TRBJ1-5|TRBV24-1|few
CATSDFTTNQPQHF
TGTGCCACCAGTGATTTTACCACCAATCAGCCCCAGCATTTT
>NA|TRBJ2-1|TRBV9|NA
CASSASAPNEQFF
TGTGCCAGCAGCGCCTCCGCGCCCAATGAGCAGTTCTTC
>TRBD1|TRBJ2-2|TRBV10-3|few
CATGGTGSGELFF
TGTGCCACAGGGGGCACCGGGTCCGGGGAGCTGTTTTTT
>TRBD1|TRBJ2-3|TRBV12-3/TRBV12-4|NA
CASSWTGRADTQYF
TGTGCCAGCAGTTGGACAGGGAGAGCAGATACGCAGTATTTT
>NA|TRBJ1-5|TRBV19|NA
CASSPAEPFISNQPQHF
TGTGCCAGTAGTCCCGCGGAACCCTTCATTAGCAATCAGCCCCAGCATTTT
>NA|TRBJ1-4|TRBV12-3/TRBV12-4|few
CASSLDRAYEKLFF
TGTGCCAGCAGTTTAGACAGGGCGTATGAAAAACTGTTTTTT
>NA|TRBJ1-2|TRBV7-6|few
CASSGTGGYTF
TGTGCCAGCAGTGGGACCGGCGGCTACACCTTC
>NA|TRBJ2-1|TRBV7-9|few
CASSWRESSYNEQFF
TGTGCCAGCAGCTGGAGGGAGAGCTCCTACAATGAGCAGTTCTTC
>TRBD2|TRBJ2-3|TRBV9|NA
CASSIPLAGGLTDTQYF
TGTGCCAGCAGCATACCTCTAGCGGGGGGCCTCACAGATACGCAGTATTTT
>TRBD1|TRBJ2-1|TRBV5-1|NA
CASSFSRDRVDNEQFF
TGCGCCAGCAGCTTTTCCCGGGACAGGGTAGACAATGAGCAGTTCTTC
>TRBD2|TRBJ2-1|TRBV6-5|few
CASSYGLAGNEQFF
TGTGCCAGCAGTTACGGACTAGCGGGGAATGAGCAGTTCTTC
>NA|TRBJ1-5|TRBV19|NA
CASSIRADQPQHF
TGTGCCAGTAGTATCAGGGCGGATCAGCCCCAGCATTTT
>TRBD1|TRBJ1-2|TRBV10-3|NA
CAISETGGRYGYTF
TGTGCCATCAGTGAGACAGGGGGAAGATATGGCTACACCTTC
>NA|TRBJ1-5|TRBV19|NA
CASSMTGGGVSNQPQHF
TGTGCCAGTAGTATGACAGGAGGTGGGGTTAGCAATCAGCCCCAGCATTTT
>TRBD2|TRBJ2-1|TRBV4-1|few
CASSPQLAGVYNEQFF
TGCGCCAGCAGCCCCCAACTAGCGGGGGTCTACAATGAGCAGTTCTTC
>NA|TRBJ2-1|TRBV27|few
CASSLVGAPPYNEQFF
TGTGCCAGCAGTTTAGTAGGGGCCCCACCTTACAATGAGCAGTTCTTC
>NA|TRBJ2-1|TRBV7-6|NA
CVSSLTDLGTVDYNEQFF
TGTGTCAGCAGCTTAACTGACTTGGGGACGGTTGATTACAATGAGCAGTTCTTC
>TRBD1|TRBJ1-1|TRBV12-3/TRBV12-4|many
CASSTRQGNTEAFF
TGTGCCAGCAGCACCAGACAGGGGAACACTGAAGCTTTCTTT
>NA|TRBJ2-2|TRBV9|NA
CASSVAASNTGELFF
TGTGCCAGCAGCGTAGCGGCCTCTAACACCGGGGAGCTGTTTTTT
>NA|TRBJ2-5|TRBV6-6|NA
CASSQRGMETQYF
TGTGCCAGCAGTCAACGGGGGATGGAGACCCAGTACTTC
>TRBD2|TRBJ2-3|TRBV7-2|many
CASSLSSGASDTQYF
TGTGCCAGCAGCTTATCTAGCGGGGCGTCAGATACGCAGTATTTT
>NA|TRBJ2-2|TRBV7-2|many
CASSLAVRGYTGELFF
TGTGCCAGCAGCTTAGCCGTCAGGGGATATACCGGGGAGCTGTTTTTT
>TRBD1|TRBJ2-5|TRBV7-9|NA
CASSPPGRGRQETQYF
TGTGCCAGCAGCCCACCGGGCAGGGGGCGTCAAGAGACCCAGTACTTC
>TRBD1|TRBJ1-4|TRBV12-3/TRBV12-4|NA
CASGQEADEKLFF
TGTGCCAGTGGACAGGAGGCGGATGAAAAACTGTTTTTT
>NA|TRBJ1-1|TRBV9|NA
CASSVGDRNTEAFF
TGTGCCAGCAGCGTAGGGGACCGGAACACTGAAGCTTTCTTT
>NA|TRBJ1-4|TRBV6-6|NA
CARTGIYNEKLFF
TGTGCCCGGACGGGGATCTATAATGAAAAACTGTTTTTT
>TRBD1|TRBJ1-5|TRBV23-1|NA
CASTGQGCGGPQHF
TGCGCCAGCACAGGACAGGGCTGCGGGGGGCCCCAGCATTTT
>TRBD2|TRBJ2-2|TRBV7-6|many
CASSIRLRGTSGENTGELFF
TGTGCCAGCAGCATAAGGTTGAGGGGGACTAGCGGGGAGAACACCGGGGAGCTGTTTTTT
>NA|TRBJ1-5|TRBV7-6|many
CASSQLRDGAFGQPQHF
TGTGCCAGCAGCCAGTTGCGGGACGGAGCCTTCGGTCAGCCCCAGCATTTT
>TRBD1|TRBJ2-5|TRBV28|NA
CASSPGQATFHETQYF
TGTGCCAGCAGCCCTGGACAGGCGACTTTCCATGAGACCCAGTACTTC
>TRBD1|TRBJ1-1|TRBV10-3|NA
CAISGRDRGREAFF
TGTGCCATCAGTGGCCGGGACAGGGGGCGCGAAGCTTTCTTT
>TRBD2|TRBJ2-2|TRBV4-1|NA
CASSQVGLASNTGELFF
TGCGCCAGCAGCCAAGTGGGACTAGCGTCAAACACCGGGGAGCTGTTTTTT
>NA|TRBJ1-1|TRBV7-4|many
CASSLAGPTMNTEAFF
TGTGCCAGCAGCCTTGCGGGACCGACTATGAACACTGAAGCTTTCTTT
>TRBD1|TRBJ1-5|TRBV15|NA
CATSREDRGNQPQHF
TGTGCCACCAGCAGAGAAGACAGGGGTAATCAGCCCCAGCATTTT
>NA|TRBJ2-1|TRBV4-1|few
CASSQVFSWDNEQFF
TGTGCCAGCAGCCAAGTCTTTAGTTGGGACAATGAGCAGTTCTTC
>NA|TRBJ2-4|TRBV10-3|few
CAISERGMRDKNIQYF
TGTGCCATCAGTGAGAGGGGAATGAGGGACAAAAACATTCAGTACTTC
>NA|TRBJ1-3|TRBV7-9|NA
CASSLETGPSSGNTIYF
TGTGCCAGCAGCTTAGAGACAGGTCCGAGCTCTGGAAACACCATATATTTT
>TRBD2|TRBJ2-1|TRBV12-3/TRBV12-4|NA
CASRLAGGGYNEQFF
TGTGCCAGCAGGCTAGCGGGGGGGGGATACAATGAGCAGTTCTTC
>NA|TRBJ1-1|TRBV7-2|few
CASSLIFGANTEAFF
TGTGCCAGCAGCTTAATATTCGGGGCGAACACTGAAGCTTTCTTT
>NA|TRBJ1-4|TRBV6-5|NA
CASSYSAQGRNEKLFF
TGTGCCAGCAGTTACTCAGCACAGGGTCGGAATGAAAAACTGTTTTTT
>TRBD2|TRBJ2-1|TRBV7-6|few
CASSPAGGTSGFDEQFF
TGTGCCAGCAGCCCGGCCGGTGGGACTAGCGGGTTTGATGAGCAGTTCTTC
>NA|TRBJ1-1|TRBV7-9|few
CASRRPGTEAFF
TGTGCCAGCCGACGGCCGGGCACTGAAGCTTTCTTT
>TRBD1|TRBJ1-5|TRBV27|NA
CASSVKTGSNQPQHF
TGTGCCAGCAGTGTCAAGACAGGGTCCAATCAGCCCCAGCATTTT
>TRBD2|TRBJ2-1|TRBV7-2|many
CASSFSSGGGPYNEQFF
TGTGCCAGCAGCTTTTCTAGCGGGGGGGGACCCTACAATGAGCAGTTCTTC
>NA|TRBJ2-5|TRBV2|NA
CASRSHPYQETQYF
TGTGCCAGCAGATCTCACCCGTACCAAGAGACCCAGTACTTC